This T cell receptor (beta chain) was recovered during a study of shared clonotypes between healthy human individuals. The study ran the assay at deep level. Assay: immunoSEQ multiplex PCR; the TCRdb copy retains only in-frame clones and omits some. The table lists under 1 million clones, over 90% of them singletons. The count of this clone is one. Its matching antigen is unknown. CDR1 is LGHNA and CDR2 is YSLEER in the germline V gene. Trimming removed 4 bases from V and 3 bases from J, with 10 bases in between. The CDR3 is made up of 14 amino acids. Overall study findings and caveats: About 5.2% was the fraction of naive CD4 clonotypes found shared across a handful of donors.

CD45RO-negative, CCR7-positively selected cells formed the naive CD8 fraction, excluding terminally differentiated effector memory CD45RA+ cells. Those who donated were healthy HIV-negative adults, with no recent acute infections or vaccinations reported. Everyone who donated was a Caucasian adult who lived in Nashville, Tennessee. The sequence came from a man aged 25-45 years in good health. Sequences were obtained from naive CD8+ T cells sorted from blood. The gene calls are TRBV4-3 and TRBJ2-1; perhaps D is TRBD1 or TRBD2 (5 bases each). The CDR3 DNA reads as TGCGCCAGCAGCCCCCTTGGGGGCTACAATGAGCAGTTCTTC. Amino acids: CASSPLGGYNEQFF.